This passage covers 2 T cell receptor beta chains from one sample sequenced in a study of siplizumab effects on memory and regulatory T cells. Using immunoSEQ multiplex PCR, the repertoire was profiled, and TCRdb retains in-frame clones only, with some absent. The table shows around 100,000 clones, with 80% to 95% occurring only once. The sequenced material came from CD4+ T cells sorted from blood. All receptors come from a human donor in good health. Some clones in this sample may be carry-over from other donors' samples.

The chain uses TRBV2 and TRBJ2-7, with D unclear. The CDR3 is made up of 12 amino acids. In germline, CDR1 is SNHLY, CDR2 FYNNEI. Trimming left V 4 bases short and J 0 bases short, with 4 bases between. The CDR3 protein is CASSGLSYEQYF. CDR3 DNA sequence: TGTGCCAGCAGTGGCCTCTCCTACGAGCAGTACTTC.

The CDR3 sequence: CASSLVPGPDIQYF. CDR3 DNA: TGTGCCAGCAGCTTAGTCCCAGGTCCTGACATTCAGTACTTC. The chain has TRBV7-9 and TRBJ2-4; D remains ambiguous. Germline V gene sequence: CDR1 SEHNR, CDR2 FQNEAQ (reference sequence). V was clipped by 1 base and J by 8 bases, with 12 bases between them. The CDR3 runs to 14 residues.